This T cell receptor beta chain was sequenced during a study of T cell responses to AZD1222 COVID-19 vaccine (dated by TCRdb to the early 2020s). Background for the entire study: AZD1222 recipients given second doses at about 4 weeks or at about 12 weeks were pooled, since spike-specific TCR depth and breadth were not found to differ between the two schedules. A total of more than 230 trial participants underwent TCR sequencing, of whom 200 to 220 received two doses of AZD1222 and about 25 received two doses of the MenACWY control vaccine. Trial participants were enrolled into age subgroups of 18-55, 56-69 and 70-plus years, which contained around 150, 29 and 61 TCR-sequenced participants, respectively.

Regarding this clone: What antigen it recognizes has not been identified. Per-base quality was not reported, and no clone a single base away is much larger than it.

The CDR3 regions of human TCRbeta chains were analyzed by immunosequencing. The published analysis was carried out like this. TCRs in the repertoires were matched against a reference library of SARS-CoV-2-specific TCRs that had been generated with the MIRA antigen-specificity platform. Breadth meant the fraction of unique TCRs that were SARS-CoV-2-associated, whereas depth meant the fraction of total T cells that were SARS-CoV-2-associated. Each spike-specific TCR was assigned to its reactive spike region and to a CD4 or CD8 class using the MIRA data. Log10-transformed breadth and depth values were compared by one-way ANOVA with Sidak's multiple comparisons tests. The source is immuneACCESS, and TCRdb retained only in-frame sequences with V and J called. Part of the clones is not carried over; for the studies checked, unresolved V genes explain less than half of this, and the remainder is unexplained. V, J and clone size reflect that table, while D and trimming were determined from the DNA. The sample has roughly 120,000 clones on record, 80% to 90% of them singletons. The ten biggest clones cover 7.7% of the sample.

General study outcomes and caveats: Conclusions about previously exposed vaccinees are limited because only a handful of AZD1222 recipients were SARS-CoV-2 seropositive at baseline. Nearly half of unique spike-specific TCRs reportedly recognized epitopes outside regions mutated in the B.1.351 and B.1.1.7 variants. Because no day 14 peak-response samples were available, the repertoires could be characterized only after the peak T cell response. Participants were mostly white British, with more females than males. The authors suggested clonal diversity may have been underestimated. Spike-specific TCR breadth and depth rose significantly after two AZD1222 doses compared with day 0 and with MenACWY recipients. The vaccine-associated CD4 TCRs covered the entire spike protein, and the dominant responses fell in regions 160-218 and 743-854. The 56-69-year group was small, and its depth increase did not reach significance, likely because of low power.

The time point label here, explained by the study, means: baseline before first vaccination. Vaccinee samples were obtained from the UK trials COV001 and COV002, which included a single-blind randomized controlled phase 2/3 trial of AZD1222 (ChAdOx1 nCoV-19) in healthy adults. For TCRbeta chain sequencing, PBMC samples from trial participants were taken at day 0 and at day 28 after the second dose. The CDR3 has 15 amino acids, counting the end cysteine and phenylalanine. The only DNA kept is the CDR3, 45 bases in frame from the first base. CDR1 and CDR2 were assigned from the germline V gene as MDHEN and SYDVKM. V trim: 6 bases; J trim: 5 bases; unmatched bases: 7.

This sequence uses TRBV28 and TRBJ2-2; TRBD2 agrees with 9 junctional bases. The receptor was derived from an adult in good health. The material was peripheral blood, obtained on day 0 of AZD1222 vaccination. The base sequence is TGTGCCAGCAGCTTAGCGGGAGTCAGGACCGGGGAGCTGTTTTTT. It is translated as CASSLAGVRTGELFF.